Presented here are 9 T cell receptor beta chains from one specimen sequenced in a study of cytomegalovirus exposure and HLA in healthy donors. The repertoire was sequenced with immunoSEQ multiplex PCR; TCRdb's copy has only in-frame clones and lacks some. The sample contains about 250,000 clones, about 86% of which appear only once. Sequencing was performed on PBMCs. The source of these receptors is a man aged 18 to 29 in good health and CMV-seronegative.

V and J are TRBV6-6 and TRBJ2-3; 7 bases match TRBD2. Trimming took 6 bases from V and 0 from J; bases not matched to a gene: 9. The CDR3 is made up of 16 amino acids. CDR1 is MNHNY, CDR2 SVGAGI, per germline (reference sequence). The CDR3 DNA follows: TGTGCCAGCAGACAGATTGAAGCGGGAAGCACAGATACGCAGTATTTT. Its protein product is CASRQIEAGSTDTQYF.

As DNA, the CDR3 is TGCGCCAGCAGCCAAGTCGGACGGACTAGCGGTCATGAGCAGTTCTTC. Translated, it gives CASSQVGRTSGHEQFF. The rearrangement joins TRBV4-1 to TRBJ2-1; 10 positions match TRBD2. Germline loops: CDR1 MGHRA, CDR2 YSYEKL. J lost 8 bases, V lost 1 base, and 8 bases had no gene match. The CDR3 runs to 16 residues.

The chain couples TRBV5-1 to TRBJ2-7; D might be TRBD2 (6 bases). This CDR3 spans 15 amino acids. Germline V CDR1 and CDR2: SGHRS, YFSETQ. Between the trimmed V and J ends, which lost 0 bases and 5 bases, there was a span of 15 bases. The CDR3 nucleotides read TGCGCCAGCAGCTTGGGTGGTCTAGCGATGGACGAGCAGTACTTC. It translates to CASSLGGLAMDEQYF. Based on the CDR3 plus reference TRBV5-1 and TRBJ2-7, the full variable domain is KAGVTQTPRYLIKTRGQQVTLSCSPISGHRSVSWYQQTPGQGLQFLFEYFSETQRNKGNFPGRFSGRQFSNSRSEMNVSTLELGDSALYLCASSLGGLAMDEQYFGPGTRLTVT.

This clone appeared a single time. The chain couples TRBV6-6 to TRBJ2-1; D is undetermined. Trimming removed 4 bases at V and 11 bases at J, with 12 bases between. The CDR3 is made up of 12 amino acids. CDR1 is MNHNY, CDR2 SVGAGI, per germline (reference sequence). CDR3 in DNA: TGTGCCAGCAGTTTCACAAACACCAAGCAGTTCTTC. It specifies CASSFTNTKQFF.

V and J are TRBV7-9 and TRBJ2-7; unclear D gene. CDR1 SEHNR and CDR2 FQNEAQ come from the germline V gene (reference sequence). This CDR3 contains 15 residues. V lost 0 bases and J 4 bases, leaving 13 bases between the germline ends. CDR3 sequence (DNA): TGTGCCAGCAGCTTAGCTCCGTACCTCGAGTACGAGCAGTACTTC. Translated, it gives CASSLAPYLEYEQYF.

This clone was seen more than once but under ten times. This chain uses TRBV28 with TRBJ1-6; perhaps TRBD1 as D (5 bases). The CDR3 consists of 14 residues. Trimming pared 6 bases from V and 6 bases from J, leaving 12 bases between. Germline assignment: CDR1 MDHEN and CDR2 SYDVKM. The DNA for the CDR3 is TGTGCCAGCAGGACAGCGGGAGTTAATTCACCCCTCCACTTT. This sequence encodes CASRTAGVNSPLHF.

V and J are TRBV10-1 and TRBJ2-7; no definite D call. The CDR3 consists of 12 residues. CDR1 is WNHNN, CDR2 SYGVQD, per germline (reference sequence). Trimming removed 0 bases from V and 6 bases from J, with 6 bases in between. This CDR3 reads CASSESGGEQYF. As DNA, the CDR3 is TGCGCCAGCAGTGAGTCCGGCGGCGAGCAGTACTTC.

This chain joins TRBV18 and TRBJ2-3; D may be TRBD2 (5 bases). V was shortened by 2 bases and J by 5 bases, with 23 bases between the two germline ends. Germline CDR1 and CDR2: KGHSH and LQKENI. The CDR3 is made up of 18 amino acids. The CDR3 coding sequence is TGTGCCAGCTCACCAACTTGGGAGACTCCAGTGGGTAGAGATACGCAGTATTTT. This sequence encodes CASSPTWETPVGRDTQYF.

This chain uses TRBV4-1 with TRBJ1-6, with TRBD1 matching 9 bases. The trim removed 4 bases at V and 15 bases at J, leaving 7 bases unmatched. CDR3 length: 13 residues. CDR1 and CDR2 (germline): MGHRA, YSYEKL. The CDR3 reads CASSPGQGLGLHF. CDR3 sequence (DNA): TGCGCCAGCAGCCCGGGACAGGGCTTGGGCCTCCACTTT.